Below, 21 T cell receptor beta chains from the same sample are listed, as sequenced in a study of CD8+CD57+ T cells in acquired aplastic anemia. An expansion of CD8+CD57+ cells by flow cytometry had been shown in patients chosen for sequencing. Genomic DNA provided the template from which TCR beta VDJ and CDR3 profiles were obtained. Each CDR3 protein gets one entry after TCRdb re-called the reads with MiXCR. The sample contains more than 150,000 distinct CDR3 sequences, more than 45% of which appear only once. The sample taken for sequencing was sorted CD4+, CD8+, or CD8+CD57+ T cells (not recorded which) from PBMCs. The receptors were sampled from a human donor with aplastic anemia.

The J gene is TRBJ2-7, the V gene TRBV7-6; 10 positions agree with TRBD1. The V segment lost 5 bases and the J segment 4 bases; nucleotides outside the gene matches: 5. This CDR3 region has 14 residues. The germline CDR1 and CDR2 sequences are SGHVS and FNYEAQ. Written as DNA, the CDR3 is TGTGCCAGCAGCCAACCGGGACAGGGGTACGAGCAGTACTTC. Protein: CASSQPGQGYEQYF.

For this clonotype: Because it lacks the conserved phenylalanine or tryptophan at the end, this CDR3 is likely a read error. The chain joins TRBV27 to TRBJ2-7; 10 bases are a match to TRBD2. After removal of 10 bases from V and 4 bases from J, the junction contained 19 bases not matched to a gene. The germline V gene encodes CDR1 MNHEY and CDR2 SMNVEV (reference sequence). CDR3 size: 17 residues. The CDR3 is CATLRPTSGIRKYEQYI. DNA of the CDR3: TGTGCCACCCTTAGACCTACTAGCGGGATCCGGAAGTACGAGCAGTACATC.

This clonotype came up a few times. The rearrangement uses TRBV10-2 and TRBJ1-5, with 7 bases lining up with TRBD1. The junction had 11 bases not matched to a gene; V was cut back by 8 bases and J by 1 base. The germline V gene has CDR1 WSHSY and CDR2 SAAADI. This CDR3 comprises 16 residues. The CDR3: CASVPSGGQSNQPQHF. CDR3 coding DNA: TGCGCCAGCGTGCCGTCAGGGGGGCAAAGCAATCAGCCCCAGCATTTT.

This clonotype was seen many times. This chain uses TRBV24-1 with TRBJ2-3; D may be TRBD2 (5 bases). Per the germline V gene, CDR1 is KGHDR and CDR2 is SFDVKD. Trimming pared 5 bases from V and 1 base from J, leaving 9 bases between. CDR3 length equals 14 residues. In DNA, the CDR3 is TGTGCCACCAGTGGGCTAGCCGGCACAGATACGCAGTATTTT. Translated: CATSGLAGTDTQYF.

The gene calls are TRBV24-1 and TRBJ1-1; D unclear. Germline loops: CDR1 KGHDR, CDR2 SFDVKD. The CDR3 runs to 19 residues. V was pared by 5 bases and J by 0 bases, with 24 bases between. CDR3 in amino acids: CATSVGAGLKFVVNTEAFF. The CDR3 nucleotides are TGTGCCACCAGTGTCGGCGCGGGGTTGAAATTCGTCGTGAACACTGAAGCTTTCTTT.

The chain couples TRBV7-3 to TRBJ2-7, with D perhaps assigned TRBD1 or TRBD2 (5 bases each). CDR1 and CDR2 from the germline V gene are SGHTA and FQGTGA. This CDR3 spans 13 amino acids. V was cut by 7 bases and J by 2 bases, with 12 bases left in between. The CDR3, as DNA: TGTGCCAGCAACACGGGACCCGCCTACGAGCAGTACTTC. Amino acids: CASNTGPAYEQYF. The full variable domain, rest sourced from reference TRBV7-3 and TRBJ2-7, is GAGVSQTPSNKVTEKGKYVELRCDPISGHTALYWYRQSLGQGPEFLIYFQGTGAADDSGLPNDRFFAVRPEGSVSTLKIQRTERGDSAVYLCASNTGPAYEQYFGPGTRLTVT.

The V and J genes are TRBV7-2 and TRBJ2-7; 11 nucleotides match TRBD1. Germline V gives CDR1 SGHTA, CDR2 FQGNSA. V shed 5 bases and J 6 bases; nucleotides not matched to a gene: 9. The CDR3 totals 15 residues. The DNA for the CDR3 is TGTGCCAGCAGCCCCCGGACAGGGGGCTCGGGCGAGCAGTACTTC. Its translation is CASSPRTGGSGEQYF.

This clonotype was detected ten times or more. V usage is TRBV6-1 and J usage is TRBJ2-7; 9 bases fit TRBD2. Per the germline V gene, CDR1 is MNHNS and CDR2 is SASEGT. The trim removed 5 bases at V and 0 bases at J, leaving 5 bases unmatched. The CDR3 totals 15 residues. In DNA, the CDR3 is TGTGCCAGCAGTCGCGAGCGGGGGGCCTCCTACGAGCAGTACTTC. Protein product: CASSRERGASYEQYF.

The gene calls are TRBV9 and TRBJ1-1, with D possibly being TRBD1 (6 bases). Per germline, CDR1 SGDLS and CDR2 YYNGEE. V was shortened by 3 bases and J by 9 bases, with 15 bases between the two germline ends. There are 13 residues in the CDR3. The CDR3 nucleotides are TGTGCCAGCAGCGGGATACCTCAGGGGAAAGCTTTCTTT. This sequence encodes CASSGIPQGKAFF.

This clonotype was counted many times. The V call is TRBV2, the J call TRBJ2-7; D might be TRBD2 (5 bases). The CDR3 runs 15 residues. Germline lookup yields CDR1 SNHLY and CDR2 FYNNEI. Trimming took 6 bases from V and 4 from J, leaving 19 bases between them. The CDR3 bases are TGTGCCAGCAGAGCCGAAGCGGCCCCTCCGTACGAGCAGTACTTC. This encodes CASRAEAAPPYEQYF.

This clonotype was seen a handful of times. The CDR3 loop reads CAISETSYEQYF. CDR3 sequence (DNA): TGTGCCATCAGCGAAACTTCCTACGAGCAGTACTTC. The chain joins TRBV10-3 to TRBJ2-7; D call uncertain. The germline CDR1 and CDR2 sequences are ENHRY and SYGVKD. This CDR3 contains 12 residues. V lost 6 bases to trimming and J lost 1 base, with 7 bases between them.

In this sample, this clonotype turned up many times. V gene TRBV20-1 combines with J gene TRBJ2-7; 7 bases line up with TRBD2. The germline V gene has CDR1 DFQATT and CDR2 SNEGSKA (reference sequence). There are 14 residues in the CDR3. Trimming took 1 base from V and 0 from J; bases not matched to a gene: 3. CDR3 loop: CSARVRGSSYEQYF. DNA for the CDR3: TGCAGTGCTAGAGTGCGGGGGAGCTCCTACGAGCAGTACTTC.

Ten or more counts support this clonotype. This sequence joins TRBV29-1 and TRBJ2-3, with D perhaps being TRBD1 or TRBD2 (5 bases each). Per germline, CDR1 SQVTM and CDR2 ANQGSEA. This CDR3 contains 15 residues. Trimming took 4 bases from V and 2 from J, leaving 16 bases between them. The CDR3 nucleotides are TGCAGCGTTGTGGGGGTGGGCGGATCCACAGATACGCAGTATTTT. Translating it yields CSVVGVGGSTDTQYF.

The genes are TRBV20-1 and TRBJ1-2; D is undetermined. CDR3 size: 10 residues. Trimming cost V 6 bases and J 0 bases, with 2 bases left between them. Per the germline V gene, CDR1 is DFQATT and CDR2 is SNEGSKA (reference sequence). The CDR3 sequence is CSAPNYGYTF. The CDR3 DNA reads as TGCAGTGCCCCTAACTATGGCTACACCTTC.

This clonotype turned up a few times. V and J are TRBV19 and TRBJ2-2, with a possible D match to TRBD2 (6 bases). The CDR3 runs 15 residues. V lost 4 bases and J 1 base, leaving 10 bases between the germline ends. Germline CDR1 LNHDA, CDR2 SQIVND (reference sequence). DNA for the CDR3: TGTGCCAGTAGTACCTTAGCGGTGAACACCGGGGAGCTGTTTTTT. This sequence encodes CASSTLAVNTGELFF.

The rearrangement joins TRBV24-1 to TRBJ2-1; D not resolved. V lost 0 bases and J lost 7, with 9 bases in between. The CDR3 contains 14 residues. Per the germline V gene, CDR1 is KGHDR and CDR2 is SFDVKD. The CDR3 sequence: CATSDLHSGNEQFF. CDR3 nucleotides: TGTGCCACCAGTGATTTGCATAGTGGGAATGAGCAGTTCTTC.

This clonotype has at least ten counts. The chain links TRBV10-3 to TRBJ1-2; D not resolved. V shed 0 bases and J shed 4 bases, with 15 bases lying between them. The CDR3 contains 16 residues. Germline V gene lookup returns CDR1 ENHRY and CDR2 SYGVKD. The CDR3 DNA sequence: TGTGCCATCAGTGAGTCGCGCCGGGAACGGGGCTATGGCTACACCTTC. This gives the protein CAISESRRERGYGYTF.

This clonotype was recorded many times. This chain joins TRBV24-1 and TRBJ2-5; a possible D gene is TRBD1 (6 bases). The CDR3 is made up of 13 amino acids. The ends were cut back, 8 bases at V and 5 bases at J, with 14 bases in the middle. Per germline, CDR1 KGHDR and CDR2 SFDVKD. The CDR3 sequence: CATKSGAGETQYF. The CDR3, as DNA: TGTGCCACCAAATCAGGGGCTGGGGAGACCCAGTACTTC.

Points on this clonotype: A single base separates this from a much larger clone, so it may be a read error. This chain uses TRBV28 with TRBJ2-7; D not resolved. CDR3 length: 12 amino acids. V shed 6 bases and J shed 6 bases, with 12 bases lying between them. Germline loops: CDR1 MDHEN, CDR2 SYDVKM. The CDR3 loop reads CASSPGLGEQYV. CDR3 coding DNA: TGTGCCAGCAGCCCCGGTTTGGGCGAGCAGTACGTC.

The J gene is TRBJ1-5, the V gene TRBV6-1; D remains unclear. The CDR3 runs 16 residues. Germline V gene lookup returns CDR1 MNHNS and CDR2 SASEGT. The ends were cut back, 8 bases at V and 7 bases at J, with 24 bases in the middle. CDR3 region: CASRAGLHQTRQPQHF. The CDR3, as DNA: TGTGCCAGCCGGGCCGGGCTCCACCAAACAAGGCAGCCCCAGCATTTT.

This clonotype was counted many times. The CDR3 DNA reads TGCAGTGCTAGGGGTGGAATCAATCAGCCCCAGCATTTT. Protein product: CSARGGINQPQHF. The V call is TRBV20-1, the J call TRBJ1-5, with D uncertain. Germline V lookup: CDR1 DFQATT, CDR2 SNEGSKA (reference sequence). Trimming cost V 3 bases and J 3 bases, with 9 bases left between them. The CDR3 runs 13 residues.